This T cell receptor (beta chain) was obtained from a study of blood T cell repertoires in COVID-19. Study-wide context: Nucleic acid was either cDNA or gDNA, and it came from T cells, B-cell-depleted T cells, or PBMCs.

Sequenced by immunoSEQ multiplex PCR; TCRdb stores in-frame clones only, minus some. The sample includes about 200,000 clones, around 85% of them seen just once. Trimming shortened V by 5 bases and J by 9 bases, and 13 bases separated the two germline ends. The CDR3 spans 13 residues. Germline V gene data show CDR1 as KGHDR and CDR2 as SFDVKD. This TCR was recovered from a middle-aged man who had recovered from COVID-19. Sequenced material: PBMCs or T cells enriched from blood (not recorded which). The chain has TRBV24-1 and TRBJ2-1, with a tentative D call TRBD2 (7 bases). The CDR3 DNA reads as TGTGCCACCAGTGGAACAGGGAGGGGTGAGCAGTTCTTC. Translated: CATSGTGRGEQFF.